This entry lists 32 T cell receptor beta chains sequenced from one sample in a study of shared clonotypes between healthy human individuals. Measured with immunoSEQ multiplex PCR; TCRdb has only the in-frame clones, and not every one. The data show 1 million to 1.3 million clones, with 75% to 80% seen just once and roughly 0.65% held by the top ten. Material for sequencing was memory CD4+ T cells from PBMCs. Subset reported: CD45RA-negative fraction. All receptors come from a man younger than 35 in good health. Some clones in this sample may be carry-over from other donors' samples.

The chain uses TRBV7-2 and TRBJ2-5, with 7 nucleotides matching TRBD2. This CDR3 is built from 15 residues. From germline, CDR1 is SGHTA and CDR2 FQGNSA. J gave up 6 bases and V 5 bases, and 12 bases lay outside the gene matches. Here the CDR3 DNA reads TGTGCCAGCAGCCCCGCGAGCGGGACGTTACAGACCCAGTACTTC. This translates into CASSPASGTLQTQYF.

V is TRBV25-1 and J is TRBJ2-7; 7 nucleotides line up with TRBD2. The CDR3 consists of 15 residues. Germline V lookup: CDR1 MGHDK, CDR2 SYGVNS. Trimming removed 5 bases from V and 3 bases from J; junction bases left unmatched: 10. CDR3 sequence reads: CASSSSGGRIYEQYF. CDR3 in DNA: TGTGCCAGCAGTTCTTCTGGCGGGAGAATCTACGAGCAGTACTTC.

The chain carries TRBV2 and TRBJ1-2; no clear D. Germline V lookup: CDR1 SNHLY, CDR2 FYNNEI. This CDR3 spans 12 amino acids. V lost 8 bases and J lost 8, with 15 bases in between. The CDR3 region is CASLRRAEGYTF. In nucleotides, the CDR3 is TGTGCCAGCCTAAGACGGGCGGAGGGCTACACCTTC.

This chain uses TRBV5-1 with TRBJ2-7; 9 bases fit TRBD1. The CDR3 runs to 17 residues. CDR1 and CDR2 (germline): SGHRS, YFSETQ. V lost 0 bases and J lost 2; bases outside the gene matches: 9. Here the CDR3 DNA reads TGCGCCAGCAGCTTGGATATTGCGGGACAGGGCGCCTACGAGCAGTACTTC. Protein product: CASSLDIAGQGAYEQYF.

This clone is a singleton in its sample. This chain links TRBV2 with TRBJ1-1, with a weak D call TRBD1 (5 bases). Trimming stripped 4 bases from V and 6 bases from J, with 12 bases between. Germline assignment: CDR1 SNHLY and CDR2 FYNNEI. CDR3 size: 13 residues. The CDR3, as DNA: TGTGCCAGCAGTGTCCAGGGAGGGGCTGAAGCTTTCTTT. Its protein is CASSVQGGAEAFF.

This chain uses TRBV2 with TRBJ2-2, with 8 bases lining up with TRBD1. The CDR3 runs 14 residues. Germline V CDR1 and CDR2: SNHLY, FYNNEI. V was pared by 7 bases and J by 6 bases, with 7 bases of the junction left unmatched. The CDR3 sequence is CASMDRVGAGELFF. For the CDR3, the DNA is TGTGCCAGCATGGACAGGGTGGGAGCCGGGGAGCTGTTTTTT.

Note on this clone: One base separates it from a far larger clone, so it is likely a read error. The genes are TRBV15 and TRBJ1-5, with D possibly TRBD1 on 5 matching bases. CDR3 length equals 16 residues. Per the germline V gene, CDR1 is LNHNV and CDR2 is YYDKDF (reference sequence). Trimming cost V 5 bases and J 5 bases, with 19 bases left between them. CDR3 coding DNA: TGTGCCACCAGCCCAGGGACGGGCCCTGTCGATCAGCCCCAGCATTTT. It specifies CATSPGTGPVDQPQHF. The full variable domain, its missing parts supplied by reference TRBV15 and TRBJ1-5, is DAMVIQNPRYQVTQFGKPVTLSCSQTLNHNVMYWYQQKSSQAPKLLFHYYDKDFNNEADTPDNFQSRRPNTSFCFLDIRSPGLGDTAMYLCATSPGTGPVDQPQHFGDGTRLSIL.

The genes are TRBV6-1 and TRBJ1-5; D unclear. The CDR3 is 12 amino acids. V shed 4 bases and J shed 4 bases, with 5 bases lying between them. The germline V gene has CDR1 MNHNS and CDR2 SASEGT. This chain's CDR3 is CASSVRNQPQHF. CDR3 DNA: TGTGCCAGCAGTGTTCGGAATCAGCCCCAGCATTTT.

The chain employs TRBV11-2 and TRBJ2-3, with no clear D. Germline lookup yields CDR1 SGHAT and CDR2 FQNNGV. Trimming shortened V by 3 bases and J by 3 bases, and 7 bases separated the two germline ends. This CDR3 has 13 residues. The CDR3 DNA reads TGTGCCAGCAGCTTCGCGGTTACAGATACGCAGTATTTT. Protein product: CASSFAVTDTQYF.

The chain recombines TRBV7-9 with TRBJ1-2, with D hard to call. CDR1 SEHNR and CDR2 FQNEAQ come from the germline V gene (reference sequence). V lost 7 bases, J lost 8 bases, and 17 bases lay in between. This CDR3 contains 13 residues. As DNA, the CDR3 is TGTGCCAGCACCCAAGGCCTTCCAAGGGGCTACACCTTC. Protein product: CASTQGLPRGYTF.

The chain links TRBV4-2 to TRBJ2-1, with 10 bases identical to TRBD2. The ends lost 2 bases at V and 0 bases at J; junction bases unmatched: 1. The germline gives CDR1 LGHNA, CDR2 YNFKEQ. This CDR3 comprises 16 residues. As DNA, the CDR3 is TGTGCCAGCAGCCAACCTAGCGGGAGCTCCTACAATGAGCAGTTCTTC. Its translation is CASSQPSGSSYNEQFF.

This clone has just a few counts. V and J are TRBV5-1 and TRBJ2-3; D may be TRBD2 (5 bases). Trimming took off 6 bases at V and 0 bases at J, with 11 bases between the two ends. Germline CDR1 SGHRS, CDR2 YFSETQ. The CDR3 is 14 amino acids. The CDR3 region has the DNA TGCGCCAGCAAGAGCGGCCTTAGCACAGATACGCAGTATTTT. Protein sequence: CASKSGLSTDTQYF.

The CDR3 protein is CASSQSPTGAGGAFF. For the CDR3, the DNA is TGTGCCAGCAGTCAATCCCCTACAGGGGCGGGGGGAGCTTTCTTT. The chain links TRBV2 to TRBJ1-1; TRBD1 matches at 7 bases. The V gene end was trimmed by 5 bases and the J gene end by 10 bases; junction bases not matched to a gene: 16. The CDR3 contains 15 residues. Looked up from germline, CDR1 is SNHLY and CDR2 is FYNNEI.

For this clone: Other DNA sequences in this specimen translate into the identical CDR3. The chain has TRBV28 and TRBJ2-7, with a weak D call TRBD1 (6 bases). CDR1 and CDR2 from the germline V gene are MDHEN and SYDVKM. V was shortened by 6 bases and J by 4 bases, with 7 bases between the two germline ends. The CDR3 sequence is 11 residues long. This chain's CDR3 is CASSRGYEQYF. The CDR3 DNA reads as TGTGCCAGCAGCAGGGGTTACGAGCAGTACTTC.

This chain links TRBV18 with TRBJ2-1, with D possibly being TRBD2 (7 bases). The CDR3 loop spans 16 amino acids. V lost 3 bases, J lost 2 bases, and 14 bases lay in between. Looked up from germline, CDR1 is KGHSH and CDR2 is LQKENI. The CDR3 is CASSPEGGSAYNEQFF. The CDR3 DNA is TGTGCCAGCTCACCCGAGGGGGGGAGCGCCTACAATGAGCAGTTCTTC.

On this clone itself: This may be a read error, as it is one base from a much larger clone. The V and J genes are TRBV7-7 and TRBJ1-1; 9 nucleotides line up with TRBD1. CDR1 is SSHAT and CDR2 is FNYEAQ in the germline V gene (reference sequence). CDR3 length: 13 amino acids. V lost 4 bases to trimming and J lost 3 bases; unmatched junction nucleotides: 0. The CDR3 spells CASSWDRDTEAFF. The CDR3, as DNA: TGTGCCAGCAGCTGGGACAGGGACACTGAAGCTTTCTTT.

The V call is TRBV9, the J call TRBJ2-1; the D is unclear. Trimming stripped 2 bases from V and 5 bases from J, with 2 bases between. The germline gives CDR1 SGDLS, CDR2 YYNGEE. The CDR3 totals 11 residues. CDR3 DNA sequence: TGTGCCAGCAGCGTGAACAATGAGCAGTTCTTC. It codes for CASSVNNEQFF.

The chain carries TRBV10-3 and TRBJ2-3, with D possibly being TRBD1 or TRBD2 (5 bases each). Deletions cut 2 bases from V and 6 bases from J, with 18 bases between. Germline V gene lookup returns CDR1 ENHRY and CDR2 SYGVKD. The CDR3 is 16 residues long. The CDR3 coding sequence is TGTGCCATCAGTGAGGCGCCCTGGGACCCTCTGGATACGCAGTATTTT. Its translation is CAISEAPWDPLDTQYF.

The sample holds one count of this clone. Its ends do not fully match the called genes, so a read error is possible. The chain recombines TRBV7-2 with TRBJ1-2; 8 bases are a match to TRBD1. The CDR3 length is 11 residues. CDR1 SGHTA and CDR2 FQGNSA come from the germline V gene. For the CDR3, the DNA is TGTGCCAGCAGTCCGACAGGGGCCCCTTCCTTC. It codes for CASSPTGAPSF.

The chain carries TRBV5-1 and TRBJ1-3, with no clear D. Per germline, CDR1 SGHRS and CDR2 YFSETQ. The length of the CDR3 is 15 residues. Trimming left V 6 bases short and J 3 bases short, with 16 bases between. Here the CDR3 DNA reads TGCGCCAGCACCGCCGACCCCTTTGGTGGAAACACCATATATTTT. Its protein product is CASTADPFGGNTIYF.

In the case of this clone: Additional DNA sequences in this sample encode the identical CDR3. The chain carries TRBV28 and TRBJ1-5; no firm D call. CDR1 MDHEN and CDR2 SYDVKM come from the germline V gene. This CDR3 has 13 amino acids. Trimming stripped 3 bases from V and 3 bases from J, with 6 bases between. The CDR3 DNA sequence: TGTGCCAGCAGTTTGGATTCCAATCAGCCCCAGCATTTT. Amino acid sequence: CASSLDSNQPQHF.

The chain uses TRBV10-3 and TRBJ2-1; TRBD2 matches at 12 bases. The V segment lost 10 bases and the J segment 9 bases; nucleotides outside the gene matches: 10. This CDR3 has 14 amino acids. Germline V gene lookup returns CDR1 ENHRY and CDR2 SYGVKD. The CDR3 protein is CATQGLAGGSEQFF. DNA for the CDR3: TGTGCCACCCAAGGGCTAGCGGGAGGGAGTGAGCAGTTCTTC.

Concerning this clone: The sample contains more than one DNA sequence encoding this CDR3. V is TRBV7-2 and J is TRBJ1-2; tentatively, D is TRBD1 (6 bases). Per the germline V gene, CDR1 is SGHTA and CDR2 is FQGNSA. Trimming stripped 1 base from V and 4 bases from J, with 7 bases between. This CDR3 comprises 13 residues. In DNA form, the CDR3 reads TGTGCCAGCAGCTTAGGACAGGTCTATGGCTACACCTTC. Its protein product is CASSLGQVYGYTF.

This chain links TRBV29-1 with TRBJ2-1, with TRBD1 identical over 8 bases. Germline V lookup: CDR1 SQVTM, CDR2 ANQGSEA. The CDR3 consists of 13 residues. The ends lost 6 bases at V and 5 bases at J; junction bases unmatched: 6. The CDR3, as DNA: TGCAGCGTGATGGACAGGGTCCACAATGAGCAGTTCTTC. Its protein is CSVMDRVHNEQFF.

The chain uses TRBV2 and TRBJ2-1, with TRBD2 matching over 9 bases. Unmatched junction bases numbered 10, after V lost 5 bases and J lost 8 bases. Germline V gene data show CDR1 as SNHLY and CDR2 as FYNNEI. This CDR3 spans 15 amino acids. CDR3 in amino acids: CASSWDAGGLYEQFF. The DNA for the CDR3 is TGTGCCAGCAGTTGGGACGCGGGAGGGTTGTATGAGCAGTTCTTC. The variable domain in full, completed from reference TRBV2 and TRBJ2-1, reads EPEVTQTPSHQVTQMGQEVILRCVPISNHLYFYWYRQILGQKVEFLVSFYNNEISEKSEIFDDQFSVERPDGSNFTLKIRSTKLEDSAMYFCASSWDAGGLYEQFFGPGTRLTVL.

Concerning this clone: This is likely an artifact of a read error, given a far larger clone one base away. This chain uses TRBV11-2 with TRBJ2-1, with D perhaps TRBD1 (6 bases). V lost 5 bases and J lost 5, with 19 bases in between. This CDR3 comprises 16 residues. Germline CDR1 reads SGHAT; CDR2 reads FQNNGV. This chain's CDR3 is CASSADRDKADNEQFF. The CDR3, as DNA: TGTGCCAGCAGCGCCGACCGGGACAAGGCCGACAATGAGCAGTTCTTC.

The chain recombines TRBV5-1 with TRBJ1-2; D remains ambiguous. Between the trimmed V and J ends, which lost 0 bases and 4 bases, there was a span of 10 bases. The CDR3 extends over 14 amino acids. Germline V gene lookup returns CDR1 SGHRS and CDR2 YFSETQ. The CDR3 DNA sequence: TGCGCCAGCAGCTTGGCTGGGCAAACCTATGGCTACACCTTC. It translates to CASSLAGQTYGYTF.

The chain uses TRBV5-1 and TRBJ2-3; D possibly corresponds to TRBD2 (6 bases). Germline CDR1 SGHRS, CDR2 YFSETQ. The CDR3 runs to 14 residues. Trimming shortened V by 6 bases and J by 3 bases, and 14 bases separated the two germline ends. CDR3 sequence reads: CASKQILATDTQYF. CDR3 DNA sequence: TGCGCCAGCAAGCAAATCCTAGCGACAGATACGCAGTATTTT.

This clone has at least ten counts. The chain carries TRBV5-1 and TRBJ2-3; perhaps TRBD2 as D (6 bases). CDR1 and CDR2 from the germline V gene are SGHRS and YFSETQ. Trimming left V 4 bases short and J 4 bases short, with 16 bases between. This CDR3 is built from 15 residues. The CDR3 sequence is CASSPRGGAADTQYF. The DNA for the CDR3 is TGCGCCAGCAGCCCCCGTGGAGGGGCCGCAGATACGCAGTATTTT.

V and J are TRBV28 and TRBJ1-5; 8 bases agree with TRBD1. The V gene's germline CDR1 is MDHEN and CDR2 SYDVKM. This CDR3 is 17 amino acids long. The junction had 6 bases not matched to a gene; V was cut back by 2 bases and J by 0 bases. For the CDR3, the DNA is TGTGCCAGCAGTTTAACCCAGACAGGGGATAGCAATCAGCCCCAGCATTTT. Its translation: CASSLTQTGDSNQPQHF.

This CDR3 is CASSQEGYSNQPQHF. CDR3 sequence (DNA): TGCGCCAGCAGCCAAGAAGGGTATAGCAATCAGCCCCAGCATTTT. The V and J genes are TRBV4-3 and TRBJ1-5; D unresolved. Trimming took 0 bases from V and 0 from J, leaving 6 bases between them. Germline-derived CDR1 and CDR2 are LGHNA and YSLEER. This CDR3 is built from 15 residues.

V and J are TRBV6-5 and TRBJ1-4; D is undetermined. The CDR3 runs to 12 residues. The ends were cut back, 6 bases at V and 3 bases at J, with 5 bases in the middle. CDR1 MNHEY and CDR2 SVGAGI come from the germline V gene. CDR3 sequence (DNA): TGTGCCAGCAGGCGGTCTAATGAAAAACTGTTTTTT. Protein sequence: CASRRSNEKLFF.